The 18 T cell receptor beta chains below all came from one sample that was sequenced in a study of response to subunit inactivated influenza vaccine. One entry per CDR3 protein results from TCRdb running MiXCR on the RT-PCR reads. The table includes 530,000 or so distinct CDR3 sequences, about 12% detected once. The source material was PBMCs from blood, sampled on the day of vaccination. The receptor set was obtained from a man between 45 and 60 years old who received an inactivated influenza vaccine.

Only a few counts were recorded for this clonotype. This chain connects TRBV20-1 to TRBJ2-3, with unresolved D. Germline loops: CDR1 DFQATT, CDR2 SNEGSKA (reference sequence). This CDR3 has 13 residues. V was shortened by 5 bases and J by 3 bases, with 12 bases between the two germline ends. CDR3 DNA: TGCAGTGCTTCTCATACTCGGACAGATACGCAGTATTTT. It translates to CSASHTRTDTQYF.

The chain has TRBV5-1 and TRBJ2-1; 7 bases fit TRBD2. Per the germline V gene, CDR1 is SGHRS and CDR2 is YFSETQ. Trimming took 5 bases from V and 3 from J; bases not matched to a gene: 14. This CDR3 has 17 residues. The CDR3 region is CASREKRTGRDYNEQFF. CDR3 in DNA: TGCGCCAGCAGGGAAAAGCGGACGGGGAGGGACTACAATGAGCAGTTCTTC. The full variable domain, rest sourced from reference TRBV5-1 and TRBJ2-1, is KAGVTQTPRYLIKTRGQQVTLSCSPISGHRSVSWYQQTPGQGLQFLFEYFSETQRNKGNFPGRFSGRQFSNSRSEMNVSTLELGDSALYLCASREKRTGRDYNEQFFGPGTRLTVL.

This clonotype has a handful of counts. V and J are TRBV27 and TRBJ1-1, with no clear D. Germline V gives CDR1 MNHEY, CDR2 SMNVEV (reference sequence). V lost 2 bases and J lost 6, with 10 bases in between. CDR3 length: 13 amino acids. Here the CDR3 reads CASSLLGGAEAFF. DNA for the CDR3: TGTGCCAGCAGTTTACTTGGCGGCGCTGAAGCTTTCTTT.

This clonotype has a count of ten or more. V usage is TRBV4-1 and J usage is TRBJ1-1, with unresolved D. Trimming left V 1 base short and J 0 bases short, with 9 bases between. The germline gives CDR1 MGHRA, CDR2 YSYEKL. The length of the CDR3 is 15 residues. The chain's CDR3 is CASSQVVSLNTEAFF. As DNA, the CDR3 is TGCGCCAGCAGCCAAGTGGTCAGCCTGAACACTGAAGCTTTCTTT.

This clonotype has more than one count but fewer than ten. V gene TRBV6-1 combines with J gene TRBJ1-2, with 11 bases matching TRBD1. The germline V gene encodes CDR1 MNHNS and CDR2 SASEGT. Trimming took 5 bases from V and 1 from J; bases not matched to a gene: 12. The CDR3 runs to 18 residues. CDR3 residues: CASSLSGTGGHFNYGYTF. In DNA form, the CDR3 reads TGTGCCAGCAGTCTATCCGGGACAGGGGGACATTTTAACTATGGCTACACCTTC.

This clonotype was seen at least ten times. The CDR3 protein is CASSLGGTGYNEQFF. The CDR3 nucleotides read TGTGCCAGCAGTTTAGGTGGGACAGGCTACAATGAGCAGTTCTTC. The chain recombines TRBV12-3 or TRBV12-4 with TRBJ2-1, with 8 bases that match TRBD1. The CDR3 totals 15 residues. Unmatched junction bases numbered 2, after V lost 1 base and J lost 3 bases.

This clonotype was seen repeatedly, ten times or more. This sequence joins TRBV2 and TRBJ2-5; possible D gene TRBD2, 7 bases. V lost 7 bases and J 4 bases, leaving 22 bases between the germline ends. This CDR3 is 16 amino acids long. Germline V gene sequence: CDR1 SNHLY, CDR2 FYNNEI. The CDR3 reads CASKGETGGVSETQYF. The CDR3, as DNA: TGTGCCAGCAAGGGAGAGACGGGGGGCGTTTCAGAGACCCAGTACTTC.

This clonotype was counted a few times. In nucleotides, the CDR3 is TGTGCCAGCAGCTTCCGGGACCCTGGGGCCGGGGAGCTGTTTTTT. Translated: CASSFRDPGAGELFF. The chain joins TRBV7-6 to TRBJ2-2; D possibly uses TRBD1 or TRBD2 (5 bases each). Germline lookup yields CDR1 SGHVS and CDR2 FNYEAQ. Trimming pared 3 bases from V and 6 bases from J, leaving 14 bases between. This CDR3 is 15 amino acids long.

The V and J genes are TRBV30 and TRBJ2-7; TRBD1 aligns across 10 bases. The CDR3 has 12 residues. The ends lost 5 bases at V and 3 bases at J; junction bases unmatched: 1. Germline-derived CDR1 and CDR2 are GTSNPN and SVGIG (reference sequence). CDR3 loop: CAWRDRGYEQYF. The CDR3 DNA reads TGTGCCTGGCGGGACAGGGGCTACGAGCAGTACTTC.

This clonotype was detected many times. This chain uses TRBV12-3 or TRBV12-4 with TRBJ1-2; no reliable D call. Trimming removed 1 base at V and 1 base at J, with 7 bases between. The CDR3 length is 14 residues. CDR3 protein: CASSLGQYNYGYTF. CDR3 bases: TGTGCCAGCAGTTTAGGGCAGTATAACTATGGCTACACCTTC.

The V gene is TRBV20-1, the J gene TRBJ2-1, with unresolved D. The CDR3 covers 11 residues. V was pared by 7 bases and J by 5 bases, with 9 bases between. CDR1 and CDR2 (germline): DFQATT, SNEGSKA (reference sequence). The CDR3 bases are TGCAGTGTCCCGATGGACAATGAGCAGTTCTTC. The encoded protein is CSVPMDNEQFF.

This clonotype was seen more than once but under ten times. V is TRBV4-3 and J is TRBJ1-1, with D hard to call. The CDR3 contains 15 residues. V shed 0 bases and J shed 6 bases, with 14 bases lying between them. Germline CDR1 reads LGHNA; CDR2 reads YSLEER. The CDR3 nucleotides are TGCGCCAGCAGCCAAGACCGCACGTTATTCCCTGAAGCTTTCTTT. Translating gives CASSQDRTLFPEAFF.

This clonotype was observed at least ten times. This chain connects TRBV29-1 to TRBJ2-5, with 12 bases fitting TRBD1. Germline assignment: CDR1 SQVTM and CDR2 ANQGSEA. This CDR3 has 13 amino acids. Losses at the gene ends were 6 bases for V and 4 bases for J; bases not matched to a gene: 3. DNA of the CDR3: TGCAGCGTGGGGGACAGGGGGCGAGAGACCCAGTACTTC. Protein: CSVGDRGRETQYF.

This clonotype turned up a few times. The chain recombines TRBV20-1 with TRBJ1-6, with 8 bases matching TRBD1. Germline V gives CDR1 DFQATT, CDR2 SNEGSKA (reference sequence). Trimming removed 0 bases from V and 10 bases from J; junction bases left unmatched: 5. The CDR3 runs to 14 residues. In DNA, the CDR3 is TGCAGTGCTAGAGACCGGACAGGGCAATCACCCCTCCACTTT. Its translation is CSARDRTGQSPLHF.

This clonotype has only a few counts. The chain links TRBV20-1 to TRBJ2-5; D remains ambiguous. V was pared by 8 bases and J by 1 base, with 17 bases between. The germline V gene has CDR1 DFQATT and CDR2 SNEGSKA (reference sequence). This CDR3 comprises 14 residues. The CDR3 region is CSTKVGGPQETQYF. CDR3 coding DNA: TGCAGTACAAAGGTCGGCGGACCCCAAGAGACCCAGTACTTC.

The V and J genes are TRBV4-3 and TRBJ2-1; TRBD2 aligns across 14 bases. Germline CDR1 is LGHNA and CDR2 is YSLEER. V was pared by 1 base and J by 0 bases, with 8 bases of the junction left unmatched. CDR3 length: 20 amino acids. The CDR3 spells CASSQGGLAGVLSSYNEQFF. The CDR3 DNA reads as TGCGCCAGCAGCCAAGGGGGACTAGCGGGAGTATTGAGCTCCTACAATGAGCAGTTCTTC.

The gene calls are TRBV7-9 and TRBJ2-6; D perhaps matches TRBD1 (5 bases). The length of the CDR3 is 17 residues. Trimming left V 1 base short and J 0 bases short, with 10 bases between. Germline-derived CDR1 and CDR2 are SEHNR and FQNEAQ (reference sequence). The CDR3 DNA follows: TGTGCCAGCAGCTTAGTGCGGACAACCTCTGGGGCCAACGTCCTGACTTTC. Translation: CASSLVRTTSGANVLTF.

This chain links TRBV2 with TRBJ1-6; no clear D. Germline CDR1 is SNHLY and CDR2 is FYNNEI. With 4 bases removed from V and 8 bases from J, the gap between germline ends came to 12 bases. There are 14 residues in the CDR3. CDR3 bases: TGTGCCAGCAGTGTGGAAAGGAGGGATTCACCCCTCCACTTT. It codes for CASSVERRDSPLHF.